Shown below are 22 T cell receptor beta chains from a single sample sequenced in a study of shared clonotypes between healthy human individuals. Assay used: immunoSEQ multiplex PCR; TCRdb lists only in-frame clones, some missing. The sample lists about 1 million clones; about four fifths were seen once. The sequenced sample consisted of memory CD4+ T cells from PBMCs. Documented subset: CD45RA-negative fraction. The origin of the receptors is a man between 18 and 29 years old in good health. Some clones in this sample may be carry-over from other donors' samples.

This rearrangement joins TRBV7-9 to TRBJ2-1; 14 bases map to TRBD2. J was trimmed by 3 bases and V by 4 bases; bases with no gene match: 11. CDR3 length: 19 amino acids. Germline V gene sequence: CDR1 SEHNR, CDR2 FQNEAQ (reference sequence). The CDR3 sequence: CASSSPGLAGVEGYNEQFF. DNA of the CDR3: TGTGCCAGCAGCTCGCCGGGACTAGCGGGAGTGGAGGGCTACAATGAGCAGTTCTTC.

The rearrangement joins TRBV28 to TRBJ2-5, with 7 positions matching TRBD1. CDR1 and CDR2 (germline): MDHEN, SYDVKM. The CDR3 sequence is 14 residues long. V gave up 7 bases and J gave up 4 bases; unmatched junction bases: 9. CDR3 loop: CASIPQGSLETQYF. CDR3 DNA: TGTGCCAGCATTCCACAGGGGAGTTTAGAGACCCAGTACTTC.

This clone was seen a handful of times. The chain recombines TRBV7-2 with TRBJ2-2, with 7 bases aligning to TRBD1. With V trimmed by 6 bases and J by 5 bases, 6 bases remained unmatched. The germline V gene has CDR1 SGHTA and CDR2 FQGNSA. The CDR3 has 14 amino acids. The CDR3, as DNA: TGTGCCAGCAGTTCTGACAGGGCGACCGGGGAGCTGTTTTTT. This gives the protein CASSSDRATGELFF.

This clone was seen more than once but under ten times. The rearrangement uses TRBV2 and TRBJ1-2; D remains ambiguous. The CDR3 runs to 14 residues. Trimming pared 4 bases from V and 2 bases from J, leaving 11 bases between. The germline gives CDR1 SNHLY, CDR2 FYNNEI. CDR3 loop: CASSAPTRNYGYTF. DNA of the CDR3: TGTGCCAGCAGTGCGCCCACCCGGAACTATGGCTACACCTTC. The full variable domain, completed using reference TRBV2 and TRBJ1-2, is EPEVTQTPSHQVTQMGQEVILRCVPISNHLYFYWYRQILGQKVEFLVSFYNNEISEKSEIFDDQFSVERPDGSNFTLKIRSTKLEDSAMYFCASSAPTRNYGYTFGSGTRLTVV.

V usage is TRBV7-9 and J usage is TRBJ2-2, with a weak D call TRBD2 (5 bases). This CDR3 spans 15 amino acids. The germline V gene has CDR1 SEHNR and CDR2 FQNEAQ (reference sequence). V lost 6 bases and J lost 0, with 11 bases in between. CDR3 amino acids: CASRKADPNTGELFF. CDR3 sequence (DNA): TGTGCCAGCAGGAAAGCGGACCCGAACACCGGGGAGCTGTTTTTT. The full variable domain, its missing parts supplied by reference TRBV7-9 and TRBJ2-2, is DTGVSQNPRHKITKRGQNVTFRCDPISEHNRLYWYRQTLGQGPEFLTYFQNEAQLEKSRLLSDRFSAERPKGSFSTLEIQRTEQGDSAMYLCASRKADPNTGELFFGEGSRLTVL.

The chain links TRBV18 to TRBJ1-2, with D tentatively TRBD1 (5 bases). This CDR3 has 13 residues. Trimming took off 2 bases at V and 8 bases at J, with 12 bases between the two ends. CDR1 and CDR2 (germline): KGHSH, LQKENI. This chain's CDR3 is CASSPGTPGGYTF. CDR3 in DNA: TGTGCCAGCTCACCAGGGACGCCGGGAGGCTACACCTTC.

This clone turned up a few times. The rearrangement joins TRBV5-8 to TRBJ2-7; TRBD2 aligns across 13 bases. Germline-derived CDR1 and CDR2 are SGHTS and YDEGEE. The CDR3 is 15 residues long. J was trimmed by 7 bases and V by 1 base; bases with no gene match: 5. CDR3 protein: CASSLRLAGGREQYF. Written as DNA, the CDR3 is TGTGCCAGCAGCTTGAGACTAGCGGGAGGCAGGGAGCAGTACTTC. The full variable domain, rest sourced from reference TRBV5-8 and TRBJ2-7, is EAGVTQSPTHLIKTRGQQATLRCSPISGHTSVYWYQQALGLGLQFLLWYDEGEERNRGNFPPRFSGRQFPNYSSELNVNALELEDSALYLCASSLRLAGGREQYFGPGTRLTVT.

This clone was seen just once. The chain joins TRBV2 to TRBJ1-1; D is uncertain. From germline, CDR1 is SNHLY and CDR2 FYNNEI. The V end lost 6 bases, the J end lost 0 bases, and 17 bases lay between the germline ends. The CDR3 extends over 16 amino acids. CDR3 loop: CASRSLPPPVNTEAFF. In nucleotides, the CDR3 is TGTGCCAGCAGATCGCTCCCCCCTCCGGTGAACACTGAAGCTTTCTTT.

A single count supports this clone. The gene calls are TRBV28 and TRBJ2-2; 8 bases match TRBD1. There are 16 residues in the CDR3. The trim removed 6 bases at V and 0 bases at J, leaving 6 bases unmatched. Germline CDR1 MDHEN, CDR2 SYDVKM. DNA for the CDR3: TGTGCCAGCAGCCCGTTGGGACAGGCGAACACCGGGGAGCTGTTTTTT. Protein: CASSPLGQANTGELFF.

Only one count was recorded for this clone. J is TRBJ2-7 and V is TRBV29-1, with D possibly matching TRBD2 (6 bases). Germline assignment: CDR1 SQVTM and CDR2 ANQGSEA. This CDR3 comprises 15 residues. V was cut by 3 bases and J by 0 bases, with 15 bases left in between. The CDR3 sequence is CSVEGLYVNSYEQYF. Here the CDR3 DNA reads TGCAGCGTTGAGGGACTCTATGTGAACTCCTACGAGCAGTACTTC.

CDR3 bases: TGTGCCAGCAGCTCCGCCGGGCACGAGACCCAGTACTTC. It codes for CASSSAGHETQYF. V gene TRBV9 combines with J gene TRBJ2-5; no firm D call. The CDR3 is 13 amino acids. Germline lookup yields CDR1 SGDLS and CDR2 YYNGEE. Trimming cost V 4 bases and J 5 bases, with 12 bases left between them.

This rearrangement joins TRBV11-2 to TRBJ2-3; 10 nucleotides line up with TRBD2. Trimming at V came to 3 bases and at J to 6 bases, leaving 9 bases not matched to a gene. CDR3 length: 16 amino acids. In germline, CDR1 is SGHAT, CDR2 FQNNGV. CDR3 in DNA: TGTGCCAGCAGCTTTGCCCTAGCGGGAGTAGAGGATACGCAGTATTTT. The encoded protein is CASSFALAGVEDTQYF.

This chain links TRBV29-1 with TRBJ1-3; no reliable D call. The CDR3 runs to 11 residues. From germline, CDR1 is SQVTM and CDR2 ANQGSEA. Trimming removed 7 bases from V and 0 bases from J, with 4 bases in between. Written as DNA, the CDR3 is TGCAGCGGGGGCTCTGGAAACACCATATATTTT. Translated, it gives CSGGSGNTIYF.

This clone came up once. Possible read error: a much larger clone is one base away. Other DNA sequences within the sample encode an identical CDR3. This chain joins TRBV7-6 and TRBJ2-1, with 13 bases that match TRBD2. The CDR3 totals 16 residues. From germline, CDR1 is SGHVS and CDR2 FNYEAQ. CDR3 nucleotides: TGTGCCAGCAGGAAACTAGCGGGAGGGGTTTACAATGAGCAATTCTTC. Protein: CASRKLAGGVYNEQFF.

This clone has more than one count but fewer than ten. Other DNA sequences in the same sample also yield this CDR3. V gene TRBV6-5 combines with J gene TRBJ1-2; no definite D call. This CDR3 has 12 amino acids. The germline CDR1 and CDR2 sequences are MNHEY and SVGAGI. Between the trimmed V and J ends, which lost 4 bases and 4 bases, there was a span of 7 bases. This chain's CDR3 is CASSSGLYGYTF. The CDR3 DNA is TGTGCCAGCAGTTCTGGACTCTATGGCTACACCTTC.

The chain is built from TRBV19 and TRBJ2-7; D is perhaps TRBD2 (5 bases). Trimming removed 5 bases from V and 1 base from J, with 12 bases in between. The CDR3 runs to 14 residues. Germline lookup yields CDR1 LNHDA and CDR2 SQIVND (reference sequence). As DNA, the CDR3 is TGTGCCAGTAGTGAGGGCCCAGTATCCTACGAGCAGTACTTC. It specifies CASSEGPVSYEQYF.

This chain connects TRBV2 to TRBJ2-1; 11 bases match TRBD2. This CDR3 has 16 amino acids. Germline V gene sequence: CDR1 SNHLY, CDR2 FYNNEI. V lost 6 bases and J lost 4; bases outside the gene matches: 8. CDR3 DNA sequence: TGTGCCAGCAGGAAGCTGACTAGCGGGGTATACAATGAGCAGTTCTTC. Its protein product is CASRKLTSGVYNEQFF. The whole variable domain, filled in from reference TRBV2 and TRBJ2-1, reads EPEVTQTPSHQVTQMGQEVILRCVPISNHLYFYWYRQILGQKVEFLVSFYNNEISEKSEIFDDQFSVERPDGSNFTLKIRSTKLEDSAMYFCASRKLTSGVYNEQFFGPGTRLTVL.

This clone has more than one count but fewer than ten. This could be a read error, since a much larger clone is one nucleotide away. This sequence joins TRBV11-2 and TRBJ2-2; 10 nucleotides match TRBD2. Germline lookup yields CDR1 SGHAT and CDR2 FQNNGV. CDR3 length: 16 amino acids. J was trimmed by 2 bases and V by 3 bases; bases with no gene match: 3. CDR3 protein: CASSFTSGINTGELFF. DNA of the CDR3: TGTGCCAGCAGCTTTACTAGCGGGATAAACACCGGGGAGCTGTTTTTT.

The chain recombines TRBV19 with TRBJ2-3; 7 bases fit TRBD1. The CDR3 length is 13 residues. Losses at the gene ends were 7 bases for V and 5 bases for J; bases not matched to a gene: 6. CDR1 is LNHDA, CDR2 SQIVND, per germline (reference sequence). CDR3 sequence (DNA): TGTGCCAGTAAAAGGGGGCAAGTAGATACGCAGTATTTT. Its translation: CASKRGQVDTQYF. Combining the CDR3 with reference TRBV19 and TRBJ2-3 gives the whole variable domain DGGITQSPKYLFRKEGQNVTLSCEQNLNHDAMYWYRQDPGQGLRLIYYSQIVNDFQKGDIAEGYSVSREKKESFPLTVTSAQKNPTAFYLCASKRGQVDTQYFGPGTRLTVL.

The chain combines TRBV18 with TRBJ2-3; TRBD1 agrees at 8 bases. Per the germline V gene, CDR1 is KGHSH and CDR2 is LQKENI. V gave up 4 bases and J gave up 4 bases; unmatched junction bases: 10. The CDR3 consists of 16 residues. The CDR3 reads CASSLQWDRRADTQYF. The DNA of the CDR3 is TGTGCCAGCTCACTACAATGGGACAGGAGGGCAGATACGCAGTATTTT.

Notes on this clone: This may stem from a read error, because a much larger clone lies one nucleotide away. The CDR3 reads CASSSGQQNTEAFF. CDR3 bases: TGCGCCAGCAGCTCGGGACAGCAGAACACTGAAGCTTTCTTT. The J gene is TRBJ1-1, the V gene TRBV5-1, with TRBD1 matching over 7 bases. V gave up 3 bases and J gave up 1 base; unmatched junction bases: 3. Germline V gene sequence: CDR1 SGHRS, CDR2 YFSETQ. The CDR3 is 14 amino acids.

Here the CDR3 DNA reads TGTGCTAGTGGTTCTGTACAGGGGGACTACAATGAGCAGTTCTTC. Its translation: CASGSVQGDYNEQFF. J is TRBJ2-1 and V is TRBV12-5; the match to TRBD1 covers 8 bases. The CDR3 has 15 amino acids. Germline values: CDR1 LGHNT, CDR2 FRNRAP. V lost 4 bases, J lost 3 bases, and 5 bases stayed unmatched.